A single sample gave rise to the 13 T cell receptor beta chains below, sequenced in a study of blood T cell repertoires in COVID-19. Produced via immunoSEQ multiplex PCR; TCRdb's table is partial and in-frame only. The sample consists of a few hundred thousand clones, approximately 77% of them appearing once. Sequencing input: peripheral blood. Source of these receptors: a human donor with acute or convalescent COVID-19. The donor label of this sample is uncertain.

The gene calls are TRBV29-1 and TRBJ2-5, with D unresolved. Germline CDR1 is SQVTM and CDR2 is ANQGSEA. V was shortened by 4 bases and J by 3 bases, with 6 bases between the two germline ends. This CDR3 is built from 11 residues. CDR3 loop: CSVVPKETQYF. CDR3 sequence (DNA): TGCAGCGTTGTCCCTAAAGAGACCCAGTACTTC.

The CDR3 here is CASSPLGRSQYEQYF. For the CDR3, the DNA is TGTGCCAGCTCACCCCTGGGCAGGTCTCAGTACGAGCAGTACTTC. The rearrangement links TRBV18 to TRBJ2-7; no clear D. Germline-derived CDR1 and CDR2 are KGHSH and LQKENI. Between the trimmed V and J ends, which lost 3 bases and 4 bases, there was a span of 16 bases. The CDR3 loop spans 15 amino acids.

The chain is built from TRBV15 and TRBJ1-5, with D unresolved. V was shortened by 1 base and J by 10 bases, with 14 bases between the two germline ends. This CDR3 spans 14 amino acids. Germline loops: CDR1 LNHNV, CDR2 YYDKDF (reference sequence). CDR3 nucleotides: TGTGCCACCAGCAGAGGGGGAGAGCCCTACCCCCAGCATTTT. This encodes CATSRGGEPYPQHF.

The rearrangement links TRBV5-6 to TRBJ2-1; D may be TRBD2 (5 bases). The CDR3 has 14 amino acids. V shed 1 base and J shed 8 bases, with 13 bases lying between them. The germline V gene encodes CDR1 SGHDT and CDR2 YYEEEE. In DNA form, the CDR3 reads TGTGCCAGCAGCTTGACGACTAACGGCGATGAGCAGTTCTTC. The encoded protein is CASSLTTNGDEQFF.

In nucleotides, the CDR3 is TGTGCCAGTAGCCGCCGGGACAGGGAAGGCGAGCAGTACTTC. Residues: CASSRRDREGEQYF. This sequence joins TRBV19 and TRBJ2-7, with TRBD1 identical over 9 bases. J was trimmed by 6 bases and V by 6 bases; bases with no gene match: 9. The CDR3 spans 14 residues. Germline-derived CDR1 and CDR2 are LNHDA and SQIVND (reference sequence). Supplemented by reference TRBV19 and TRBJ2-7, the full variable domain reads DGGITQSPKYLFRKEGQNVTLSCEQNLNHDAMYWYRQDPGQGLRLIYYSQIVNDFQKGDIAEGYSVSREKKESFPLTVTSAQKNPTAFYLCASSRRDREGEQYFGPGTRLTVT.

This rearrangement joins TRBV6-5 to TRBJ1-1; a weak D match, TRBD1 (5 bases). This CDR3 is built from 15 residues. Trimming pared 2 bases from V and 6 bases from J, leaving 16 bases between. Germline CDR1 MNHEY, CDR2 SVGAGI. In DNA, the CDR3 is TGTGCCAGCAGTTACGACAGCCGCGCCCAGGCTGAAGCTTTCTTT. Amino acid sequence: CASSYDSRAQAEAFF.

The rearrangement links TRBV30 to TRBJ2-7; 8 bases line up with TRBD2. The V gene's germline CDR1 is GTSNPN and CDR2 SVGIG (reference sequence). The CDR3 loop spans 13 amino acids. The V and J ends lost 1 base and 3 bases, in that order; junction bases with no gene match: 2. CDR3 DNA sequence: TGTGCCTGGAGTGGAGCGGGGGTCTACGAGCAGTACTTC. This sequence encodes CAWSGAGVYEQYF.

The chain combines TRBV6-1 with TRBJ2-7, with D possibly TRBD1 on 5 matching bases. V was pared by 2 bases and J by 3 bases, with 11 bases between. Germline V gives CDR1 MNHNS, CDR2 SASEGT. The CDR3 spans 14 residues. The chain's CDR3 is CASSESQGIYEQYF. CDR3 nucleotide sequence: TGTGCCAGCAGTGAATCCCAGGGAATCTACGAGCAGTACTTC.

J is TRBJ1-1 and V is TRBV6-5; TRBD1 agrees at 8 bases. The CDR3 is 15 residues long. V was clipped by 2 bases and J by 2 bases; unmatched bases: 4. From germline, CDR1 is MNHEY and CDR2 SVGAGI. CDR3 region: CASSYRGTGNTEAFF. In nucleotides, the CDR3 is TGTGCCAGCAGTTACCGCGGGACAGGAAACACTGAAGCTTTCTTT.

The chain employs TRBV30 and TRBJ2-1; 11 nucleotides match TRBD1. V lost 1 base to trimming and J lost 5 bases; unmatched junction nucleotides: 7. Germline values: CDR1 GTSNPN, CDR2 SVGIG (reference sequence). CDR3 size: 16 residues. The CDR3, as DNA: TGTGCCTGGAGTGGGAGGGGACAGGGGGTTAACAATGAGCAGTTCTTC. Translation gives CAWSGRGQGVNNEQFF.

CDR3 region: CASSRPGDQETQYF. The CDR3 DNA sequence: TGTGCCAGCAGCCGACCGGGGGACCAAGAGACCCAGTACTTC. The genes are TRBV4-2 and TRBJ2-5, with a tentative D call TRBD2 (6 bases). Germline assignment: CDR1 LGHNA and CDR2 YNFKEQ. This CDR3 is 14 amino acids long. Trimming cost V 4 bases and J 0 bases, with 9 bases left between them.

The rearrangement links TRBV3-1 (or the pseudogene TRBV3-2) to TRBJ1-5, with D hard to call. In germline, CDR1 is LGHDT, CDR2 YNNKEL (reference sequence). The CDR3 extends over 14 amino acids. V dropped 1 base and J dropped 6 bases, with 10 bases sitting between them. Written as DNA, the CDR3 is TGTGCCAGCAGCCAAGGATGGGAGGTTCAGCCCCAGCATTTT. Translation: CASSQGWEVQPQHF.

In its sample, this clone was seen many times. The chain links TRBV18 to TRBJ2-1, with 8 positions matching TRBD2. Germline CDR1 is KGHSH and CDR2 is LQKENI. J was trimmed by 7 bases and V by 5 bases; bases with no gene match: 10. The CDR3 is made up of 15 amino acids. The CDR3 protein is CASSALSGGTNEQFF. CDR3 coding DNA: TGTGCCAGCTCAGCCTTAAGCGGGGGTACAAATGAGCAGTTCTTC. Full variable domain (remainder filled in from reference TRBV18 and TRBJ2-1): NAGVMQNPRHLVRRRGQEARLRCSPMKGHSHVYWYRQLPEEGLKFMVYLQKENIIDESGMPKERFSAEFPKEGPSILRIQQVVRGDSAAYFCASSALSGGTNEQFFGPGTRLTVL.